Below are 29 T cell receptor beta chains sequenced from a single sample in a study of tissue T cells after allogeneic stem cell transplantation. Using immunoSEQ multiplex PCR, the repertoire was profiled, and TCRdb retains in-frame clones only, with some absent. Here the sample spans just over 20,000 clones, 69% being singletons. The sample comprised blood. These receptors came from a female BALB/c mouse in good health. The strain bears MHC haplotype H2-d.

For this clone: Mouse gene names and germline throughout. The read gets to within 1 residue of the CDR3 end, and the germline J gene fills in the rest. This chain uses TRBV31 with TRBJ1-1; maybe TRBD1 (5 bases). The germline CDR1 and CDR2 sequences are GKSSPN and SITVG. V lost 5 bases and J 0 bases, leaving 7 bases between the germline ends. The CDR3 extends over 12 amino acids. CDR3 loop: CAWDRANTEVFF. The CDR3 bases that were read are TGTGCCTGGGACAGAGCAAACACAGAAGTCTTC.

Details on this clone: The listed genes are named as in mouse. Coverage ceases 1 residue before the CDR3 finishes, and the germline J gene fills in the end. V usage is TRBV1 and J usage is TRBJ1-6, with 7 bases lining up with TRBD1. TRBJ1-6 is known as an ORF, though its function is uncertain. The CDR3 extends over 15 amino acids. V dropped 0 bases and J dropped 6; count of bases not matched to a gene: 2. CDR1 is NSQYPW, CDR2 LRSPGD, per germline (reference sequence). The CDR3 region is CTCSAETGVNSPLYF. CDR3 bases read: TGCACCTGCAGTGCAGAAACAGGGGTTAATTCGCCCCTCTAC.

Comments on this clone: Gene names are mouse gene names. Here the CDR3 reads CTCRDTYNSPLYF. The CDR3 bases that were read are TGCACCTGCAGGGACACCTATAATTCGCCCCTCTAC. The genes are TRBV1 and TRBJ1-6, with D possibly TRBD1 on 5 matching bases. The read comes to an end 1 residue before the CDR3 does, leaving the germline J gene to fill in the end. TRBJ1-6 is known as an ORF, though its function is uncertain. CDR1 and CDR2 from the germline V gene are NSQYPW and LRSPGD (reference sequence). CDR3 length: 13 residues. The germline V and J ends were trimmed by 6 bases and 2 bases, with 5 bases remaining between them.

This clone was observed a single time. Gene names follow the mouse nomenclature. The read falls 1 residue short of the CDR3 end, and the missing part is taken from the germline J gene. The chain carries TRBV31 and TRBJ1-1; weak D call: TRBD1 (5 bases). This CDR3 comprises 14 residues. From germline, CDR1 is GKSSPN and CDR2 SITVG. V lost 0 bases and J 4 bases, leaving 12 bases between the germline ends. The DNA read from the CDR3 is TGTGCCTGGAGTCTAAAGGGGAGGGGCACAGAAGTCTTC. Protein product: CAWSLKGRGTEVF. The entire CDR3 protein is CAWSLKGRGTEVFF.

Concerning this clone itself: Mouse gene names apply. The CDR3 goes on 1 residue after the read ends, and that part is filled in from the germline J gene. The rearrangement joins TRBV13-3 to TRBJ2-4, with TRBD1 identical over 7 bases. The CDR3 spans 14 residues. V lost 2 bases to trimming and J lost 0 bases; unmatched junction nucleotides: 0. CDR1 and CDR2 (germline): NNHDY, SYVADS. The part of the CDR3 DNA that was read is TGTGCCAGCAGTGAGGACAGGAGTCAAAACACCTTGTAC. As protein: CASSEDRSQNTLY. The whole CDR3 is CASSEDRSQNTLYF.

This clone was recorded a few times. Gene labels here are mouse ones. The CDR3 end is not reached by the read, which stops 1 residue before it; the germline J gene fills it in. This chain connects TRBV14 to TRBJ2-7; 9 bases align to TRBD1. The germline V gene has CDR1 SGHDT and CDR2 FRDEAV. V trimming: 4 bases; J trimming: 4 bases; junction bases outside the gene matches: 3. The CDR3 covers 13 residues. The sequenced part of the CDR3 DNA is TGTGCCAGCAGTCCCGGGACAGGGTATGAACAGTAC. Amino acid sequence: CASSPGTGYEQY. The whole CDR3 sequence reads CASSPGTGYEQYF.

On this clone: Germline and genes: mouse. The read ends 1 residue before the CDR3 terminus; that terminus is restored from the germline J gene. This chain uses TRBV15 with TRBJ2-1; 10 bases map to TRBD2. The V and J ends lost 1 base and 7 bases, in that order; junction bases with no gene match: 7. This CDR3 comprises 16 residues. Per germline, CDR1 SGHND and CDR2 FRSKSL. This CDR3 reads CASSLGWGGAEAEQFF. CDR3 DNA, as far as it was read: TGTGCCAGCAGTTTAGGCTGGGGGGGCGCGGAAGCTGAGCAGTTC.

Turning to this clone: Genes and germline are mouse. The sequence runs out 1 residue before the end of the CDR3; the remainder is reconstructed from the germline J gene. The J gene is TRBJ1-1, the V gene TRBV20; 8 positions agree with TRBD1. The ends lost 6 bases at V and 1 base at J; junction bases unmatched: 1. The germline CDR1 and CDR2 sequences are GFQATS and STVNSAI. The CDR3 consists of 12 residues. The CDR3 sequence: CGADRGNTEVFF. The CDR3 bases that were read are TGTGGTGCCGACAGGGGGAACACAGAAGTCTTC. The entire variable domain, with the rest obtained from reference TRBV20 and TRBJ1-1, is as follows: GALVYQYPRRTICKSGTSMRMECQAVGFQATSVAWYRQSPQKTFELIALSTVNSAIKYEQNFTQEKFPISHPNLSFSSMTVLNAYLEDRGLYLCGADRGNTEVFFGKGTRLTVV.

In regard to this clone: The genes and germline here are from mouse. The read ends 1 residue shy of where the CDR3 ends; the end is completed using the germline J gene. In the same sample, other DNA sequences code for this CDR3. This sequence joins TRBV19 and TRBJ2-5; D is undetermined. V lost 1 base to trimming and J lost 2 bases, with 5 bases between them. The CDR3 length is 13 residues. CDR1 is FNHDT, CDR2 SITEND, per germline (reference sequence). Partial CDR3 DNA: TGTGCCAGCAGTATACGGTCCCAAGACACCCAGTAC. Translation gives CASSIRSQDTQY. The CDR3 as a whole reads CASSIRSQDTQYF.

A note on this clone: Mouse gene names and germline throughout. With the read ending 1 residue before the CDR3 end, the germline J gene is used to fill in that end. This chain joins TRBV29 and TRBJ1-3; 9 bases align to TRBD1. This CDR3 is 15 amino acids long. In germline, CDR1 is MSHET, CDR2 SYDVDS. The trim removed 5 bases at V and 0 bases at J, leaving 2 bases unmatched. The sequenced part of the CDR3 DNA is TGTGCTAGCAGTCCGGGACAGGGTTCTGGAAATACGCTCTAT. Protein product: CASSPGQGSGNTLY. The entire CDR3 reads CASSPGQGSGNTLYF.

Regarding this clone: Gene names are mouse gene names. The read falls 1 residue short of the CDR3 end, and the missing part is taken from the germline J gene. The rearrangement uses TRBV20 and TRBJ2-5; D might be TRBD1 or TRBD2, each matching 6 bases. V lost 0 bases and J 5 bases, leaving 9 bases between the germline ends. This CDR3 is 13 amino acids long. Per germline, CDR1 GFQATS and CDR2 STVNSAI. The sequenced CDR3 bases are TGTGGTGCTAGGGAGGGGGCGCGAGACACCCAGTAC. This codes for CGAREGARDTQY. The entire CDR3 protein reads CGAREGARDTQYF. Drawing the rest from reference TRBV20 and TRBJ2-5, the complete variable domain is GALVYQYPRRTICKSGTSMRMECQAVGFQATSVAWYRQSPQKTFELIALSTVNSAIKYEQNFTQEKFPISHPNLSFSSMTVLNAYLEDRGLYLCGAREGARDTQYFGPGTRLLVL.

A word on this clone: Mouse names are used for the genes. The read comes to an end 1 residue before the CDR3 does, leaving the germline J gene to fill in the end. V usage is TRBV20 and J usage is TRBJ2-7; D remains unclear. Germline CDR1 is GFQATS and CDR2 is STVNSAI. V lost 1 base to trimming and J lost 4 bases, with 5 bases between them. The CDR3 loop spans 11 amino acids. The sequenced CDR3 bases are TGTGGTGCTAGGGTCCGTTATGAACAGTAC. Its protein product is CGARVRYEQY. The entire CDR3 is CGARVRYEQYF.

Notes on this clone: Genes and germline come from the mouse. The read halts 1 residue ahead of the CDR3 end, with the missing end drawn from the germline J gene. The chain uses TRBV2 and TRBJ2-5; D remains ambiguous. The ends were cut back, 2 bases at V and 0 bases at J, with 0 bases in the middle. In germline, CDR1 is LGHNA, CDR2 YSYQKL. The CDR3 runs 12 residues. The part of the CDR3 DNA that was read is TGTGCCAGCAGCCAAAACCAAGACACCCAGTAC. This codes for CASSQNQDTQY. The full CDR3 is CASSQNQDTQYF. Using reference TRBV2 and TRBJ2-5 for the parts outside the CDR3, the full variable domain is DPKIIQKPKYLVAVTGSEKILICEQYLGHNAMYWYRQSAKKPLEFMFSYSYQKLMDNQTASSRFQPQSSKKNHLDLQITALKPDDSATYFCASSQNQDTQYFGPGTRLLVL.

On this clone: Gene names denote mouse genes. The read comes to an end 1 residue before the CDR3 does, leaving the germline J gene to fill in the end. The chain has TRBV31 and TRBJ2-4; D possibly corresponds to TRBD2 (6 bases). Germline CDR1 and CDR2: GKSSPN and SITVG. The V and J ends lost 3 bases and 1 base respectively, with 20 bases between them. This CDR3 contains 17 residues. The part of the CDR3 DNA that was read is TGTGCCTGGAGCCCTCTGGCTGGGGCGAACCGTCAAAACACCTTGTAC. This codes for CAWSPLAGANRQNTLY. The entire CDR3 is CAWSPLAGANRQNTLYF.

The sample holds one count of this clone. Here the gene names and germline are mouse. Read sequence stops 1 residue before the CDR3 end, and the germline J gene provides the missing end. This rearrangement joins TRBV13-2 to TRBJ1-4; 11 positions match TRBD1. V gave up 3 bases and J gave up 6 bases; unmatched junction bases: 4. The CDR3 length is 15 residues. Germline V lookup: CDR1 NNHNN, CDR2 SYGAGS (reference sequence). Here the CDR3 reads CASGVRDRGDERLFF. The sequenced CDR3 bases are TGTGCCAGCGGTGTCCGGGACAGGGGGGACGAAAGATTATTT.

A remark on this clone: Mouse germline and gene names are used. Read sequence stops 1 residue before the CDR3 end, and the germline J gene provides the missing end. The chain recombines TRBV29 with TRBJ2-4; 8 nucleotides match TRBD2. Germline-derived CDR1 and CDR2 are MSHET and SYDVDS. The CDR3 covers 15 residues. The ends lost 5 bases at V and 0 bases at J; junction bases unmatched: 4. The sequenced part of the CDR3 DNA is TGTGCTAGCAGTCCTGGGGGGAATAGTCAAAACACCTTGTAC. This translates into CASSPGGNSQNTLY. The CDR3, in full, reads CASSPGGNSQNTLYF. Looking up the rest from reference TRBV29 and TRBJ2-4 gives the full variable domain: DMKVTQMPRYLIKRMGENVLLECGQDMSHETMYWYRQDPGLGLQLIYISYDVDSNSEGDIPKGYRVSRKKREHFSLILDSAKTNQTSVYFCASSPGGNSQNTLYFGAGTRLSVL.

This clone was seen a few times. Genes and germline are mouse. The CDR3 bases that were read are TGTGCCAGCAGTATAGCTGGGGTTAGCTCCTATGAACAGTAC. It specifies CASSIAGVSSYEQY. The entire CDR3 sequence reads CASSIAGVSSYEQYF. The gene calls are TRBV19 and TRBJ2-7; TRBD2 might be the D (6 bases). The sequenced fragment ends 1 residue before the CDR3 boundary, so the rest is inferred from the germline J gene. CDR3 length: 15 residues. Germline lookup yields CDR1 FNHDT and CDR2 SITEND (reference sequence). The ends were cut back, 0 bases at V and 0 bases at J, with 10 bases in the middle.

This clone has just a few counts. Mouse names are used for the genes. The CDR3 extends 1 residue past the end of the read, so its final part is completed from the germline J gene. The chain recombines TRBV31 with TRBJ2-2; the D gene could be TRBD1 or TRBD2 (5 bases each). The V and J ends lost 0 bases and 4 bases respectively, with 12 bases between them. This CDR3 region has 15 residues. Per germline, CDR1 GKSSPN and CDR2 SITVG. The DNA read from the CDR3 is TGTGCCTGGAGTCTAGGGCTAGGGGCCACCGGGCAGCTCTAC. Protein sequence: CAWSLGLGATGQLY. The whole CDR3 protein reads CAWSLGLGATGQLYF.

On this clone: The gene symbols are mouse symbols. The CDR3 extends 1 residue past the end of the read, so its final part is completed from the germline J gene. The V and J genes are TRBV5 and TRBJ1-1; no firm D call. V lost 1 base, J lost 0 bases, and 6 bases lay in between. The CDR3 is 14 residues long. Germline CDR1 and CDR2: LGHNA and YNLKQL (reference sequence). The sequenced CDR3 bases are TGTGCCAGCAGCCAAGTGCAAGCAAACACAGAAGTCTTC. Translation gives CASSQVQANTEVF. The CDR3 in full is CASSQVQANTEVFF.

Points on this clone: Mouse names are used for the genes. The read ends 1 residue before the CDR3 terminus; that terminus is restored from the germline J gene. This chain links TRBV2 with TRBJ1-6; 7 bases fit TRBD1. TRBJ1-6 falls under the ORF class, with uncertain function. The CDR3 has 13 amino acids. Unmatched junction bases numbered 3, after V lost 0 bases and J lost 13 bases. Germline V gene lookup returns CDR1 LGHNA and CDR2 YSYQKL. The sequenced part of the CDR3 DNA is TGTGCCAGCAGCCAAGACAGGGGGGAACCCCTCTAC. Protein sequence: CASSQDRGEPLY. The entire CDR3 sequence reads CASSQDRGEPLYF.

As regards this clone: These gene names are mouse names. The DNA ends 1 residue before the CDR3 does, and the rest of the CDR3 is filled in from the germline J gene. The chain has TRBV17 and TRBJ1-1; possible D gene TRBD1, 5 bases. The CDR3 consists of 14 residues. Deletions cut 1 base from V and 1 base from J, with 7 bases between. CDR1 MNHDT and CDR2 YYDKIL come from the germline V gene. The sequenced CDR3 bases are TGTGCTAGCAGTAGAGGGCAGGGAAACACAGAAGTCTTC. It translates to CASSRGQGNTEVF. The whole CDR3 region reads CASSRGQGNTEVFF.

Regarding this clone: Gene and germline names: mouse. CDR3 bases read: TGCACCTGCAGTGCAGGGACAAGTCAAAACACCTTGTAC. Translating it yields CTCSAGTSQNTLY. The entire CDR3 is CTCSAGTSQNTLYF. The chain couples TRBV1 to TRBJ2-4, with a weak D call TRBD1 (5 bases). The read falls 1 residue short of the CDR3 end, and the missing part is taken from the germline J gene. Germline CDR1 NSQYPW, CDR2 LRSPGD (reference sequence). V was pared by 1 base and J by 0 bases, with 5 bases between. This CDR3 has 14 amino acids.

Worth noting for this clone: Gene names are mouse gene names. The read stops 1 residue short of the end of the CDR3; the missing end is completed from the germline J gene. The genes are TRBV31 and TRBJ1-4, with D hard to call. Germline-derived CDR1 and CDR2 are GKSSPN and SITVG. V shed 0 bases and J shed 0 bases, with 11 bases lying between them. This CDR3 is built from 16 residues. The CDR3 sequence: CAWSLRIRISNERLFF. The DNA read from the CDR3 is TGTGCCTGGAGTCTACGCATTCGAATTTCCAACGAAAGATTATTT.

Comments on this clone: The gene names here belong to mouse. The read finishes 1 residue shy of the CDR3 end, and the germline J gene is used to complete it. The chain has TRBV1 and TRBJ1-4; the D is unclear. CDR3 size: 11 residues. Germline CDR1 is NSQYPW and CDR2 is LRSPGD (reference sequence). Trimming removed 4 bases from V and 5 bases from J, with 2 bases in between. The CDR3 reads CTCSGNERLFF. The part of the CDR3 DNA that was read is TGCACCTGCAGTGGGAACGAAAGATTATTT.

Turning to this clone: Gene names and germline refer to mouse. Sequencing ends 1 residue short of the CDR3 end; the germline J gene provides the rest. V usage is TRBV4 and J usage is TRBJ1-6, with 8 bases fitting TRBD1. Being an ORF, TRBJ1-6 has a function that is uncertain. The V gene's germline CDR1 is LGHDT and CDR2 YNNKQL (reference sequence). The CDR3 is made up of 14 amino acids. V dropped 4 bases and J dropped 6; count of bases not matched to a gene: 2. CDR3 region: CASSSTGVNSPLYF. The covered CDR3 bases are TGTGCCAGCAGCTCGACAGGGGTTAATTCGCCCCTCTAC.

As regards this clone: These gene names are mouse names. The read comes to an end 1 residue before the CDR3 does, leaving the germline J gene to fill in the end. This chain connects TRBV19 to TRBJ2-7, with a weak D call TRBD2 (6 bases). This CDR3 is built from 12 residues. Germline CDR1 and CDR2: FNHDT and SITEND (reference sequence). V was pared by 0 bases and J by 5 bases, with 6 bases between. CDR3 amino acids: CASSIVGDEQYF. The sequenced CDR3 bases are TGTGCCAGCAGTATAGTGGGGGATGAACAGTAC.

Concerning this clone itself: Mouse germline and gene names are used. The CDR3 end lies 1 residue beyond the end of the read and is filled in from the germline J gene. The genes are TRBV13-2 and TRBJ2-1; TRBD2 matches at 8 bases. In germline, CDR1 is NNHNN, CDR2 SYGAGS (reference sequence). J was trimmed by 1 base and V by 5 bases; bases with no gene match: 2. CDR3 length equals 14 residues. The part of the CDR3 DNA that was read is TGTGCCAGCGGAAGACTGGGGAACTATGCTGAGCAGTTC. It encodes CASGRLGNYAEQF. The whole CDR3 reads CASGRLGNYAEQFF.

On this clone: The listed genes are named as in mouse. The sequence runs out 1 residue before the end of the CDR3; the remainder is reconstructed from the germline J gene. This chain uses TRBV5 with TRBJ1-1; D possibly corresponds to TRBD1 (5 bases). Trimming took off 0 bases at V and 6 bases at J, with 5 bases between the two ends. This CDR3 spans 12 amino acids. CDR1 is LGHNA and CDR2 is YNLKQL in the germline V gene (reference sequence). The CDR3 bases that were read are TGTGCCAGCAGCCAAGAGGGGCCAGAAGTCTTC. This encodes CASSQEGPEVF. The CDR3 in full is CASSQEGPEVFF.

A note on this clone: Gene labels here are mouse ones. The read terminates 1 residue ahead of where the CDR3 ends, so the germline J gene completes it. The J gene is TRBJ2-7, the V gene TRBV13-2; 8 bases are a match to TRBD2. The CDR3 is 14 amino acids. Looked up from germline, CDR1 is NNHNN and CDR2 is SYGAGS (reference sequence). J lost 7 bases, V lost 1 base, and 7 bases had no gene match. The sequenced CDR3 bases are TGTGCCAGCGGTGATTTGGGGGGGGCGGAAGAACAGTAC. Translation gives CASGDLGGAEEQY. The complete CDR3 protein is CASGDLGGAEEQYF.